These T cell receptor beta chains were read from a single sample in a study of shared clonotypes between healthy human individuals. Some clones are missing from TCRdb's copy, which holds only in-frame ones; the method was immunoSEQ multiplex PCR. This sample has hundreds of thousands of clones, with about 85% found just once. The source material was PBMCs. The receptors here all came from a woman aged 40-49 years in good health. Some clones in this sample may be carry-over from other donors' samples. The CDR3 runs from the conserved cysteine through the conserved F or W. The order of the fields is clone size, V gene, D gene, J gene, CDR3 protein, CDR3 DNA. The D gene is left open where the match is weak. Where a row states a size, it is once, few, many or the class of an expanded clone; other rows omit it.

size: .; V: TRBV6-5; D: TRBD2; J: TRBJ2-1; CDR3: CASRVRWEGYNEQFF; DNA: TGTGCCAGCAGAGTTAGGTGGGAGGGTTACAATGAGCAGTTCTTC
size: .; V: TRBV19; D: TRBD1; J: TRBJ2-7; CDR3: CASGETGVHEQYF; DNA: TGTGCCAGTGGAGAAACAGGGGTACACGAGCAGTACTTC
size: .; V: TRBV9; D: .; J: TRBJ1-5; CDR3: CASSVGGLTQPQHF; DNA: TGTGCCAGCAGCGTAGGAGGTTTAACACAGCCCCAGCATTTT
size: .; V: TRBV27; D: .; J: TRBJ1-1; CDR3: CASSLMGTLNTEAFF; DNA: TGTGCCAGCAGTTTAATGGGGACGCTGAACACTGAAGCTTTCTTT
size: many; V: TRBV14; D: .; J: TRBJ2-5; CDR3: CASSQGYRTVAGPGKETQYF; DNA: TGTGCCAGCAGCCAAGGATACCGAACCGTCGCCGGGCCCGGAAAAGAGACCCAGTACTTC
size: .; V: TRBV25-1; D: .; J: TRBJ1-2; CDR3: CASSAVEASGGGYTF; DNA: TGTGCCAGCAGTGCCGTCGAAGCCAGTGGGGGAGGCTACACCTTC
size: .; V: TRBV28; D: TRBD1; J: TRBJ2-7; CDR3: CATTQGAAYEQYF; DNA: TGTGCCACCACGCAGGGGGCGGCCTACGAGCAGTACTTC
size: few; V: TRBV29-1; D: TRBD1; J: TRBJ1-1; CDR3: CSVESQGVNTEAFF; DNA: TGCAGCGTTGAGAGTCAGGGGGTGAACACTGAAGCTTTCTTT
size: .; V: TRBV7-9; D: .; J: TRBJ2-3; CDR3: CASGSSSSTDTQYF; DNA: TGTGCCAGCGGGTCCTCGTCTAGCACAGATACGCAGTATTTT
size: few; V: TRBV18; D: .; J: TRBJ2-3; CDR3: CASSPRRGEGSTDTQYF; DNA: TGTGCCAGCTCACCCCGACGAGGTGAAGGGAGCACAGATACGCAGTATTTT
size: .; V: TRBV28; D: .; J: TRBJ2-6; CDR3: CASSTRTGKGANVLTF; DNA: TGTGCCAGCAGTACCCGTACCGGTAAAGGGGCCAACGTCCTGACTTTC
size: once; V: TRBV9; D: TRBD2; J: TRBJ2-1; CDR3: CASSVEGTRGNEQFF; DNA: TGTGCCAGCAGCGTAGAAGGGACTAGGGGCAATGAGCAGTTCTTC
size: .; V: TRBV28; D: .; J: TRBJ2-7; CDR3: CASSFLANYGQYF; DNA: TGTGCCAGCAGTTTTTTAGCGAACTACGGGCAGTACTTC
size: many; V: TRBV19; D: .; J: TRBJ2-6; CDR3: CASSITASSGANVLTF; DNA: TGTGCCAGTAGTATTACCGCCAGCTCTGGGGCCAACGTCCTGACTTTC
size: .; V: TRBV27; D: .; J: TRBJ2-4; CDR3: CASKTLRSAKNIQYF; DNA: TGTGCCAGCAAGACCCTTCGGTCGGCCAAAAACATTCAGTACTTC
size: .; V: TRBV12-5; D: .; J: TRBJ2-1; CDR3: CASGAGSPPTYNEQFF; DNA: TGTGCTAGTGGTGCGGGGAGCCCCCCCACCTACAATGAGCAGTTCTTC
size: .; V: TRBV25-1; D: .; J: TRBJ1-2; CDR3: CASSELTEGYGYTF; DNA: TGTGCCAGCAGTGAATTGACAGAGGGCTATGGCTACACCTTC
size: .; V: TRBV10-3; D: .; J: TRBJ1-3; CDR3: CAISESIGSGNTIYF; DNA: TGTGCCATCAGTGAGTCGATCGGATCTGGAAACACCATATATTTT
size: once; V: TRBV19; D: TRBD2; J: TRBJ2-2; CDR3: CASSPELREGPGELFF; DNA: TGTGCCAGTAGCCCAGAGCTTAGGGAGGGGCCCGGGGAGCTGTTTTTT
size: .; V: TRBV6-5; D: .; J: TRBJ2-7; CDR3: CASTSPGHGGQYF; DNA: TGTGCCAGCACCTCTCCGGGTCACGGAGGGCAGTACTTC
size: .; V: TRBV9; D: .; J: TRBJ2-1; CDR3: CASSVAGGRSKGEQFF; DNA: TGTGCCAGCAGCGTAGCTGGGGGCAGATCGAAGGGTGAGCAGTTCTTC
size: few; V: TRBV18; D: TRBD1; J: TRBJ1-5; CDR3: CASSPPGGYQPQHF; DNA: TGTGCCAGCTCACCACCAGGGGGCTATCAGCCCCAGCATTTT
size: .; V: TRBV30; D: .; J: TRBJ2-7; CDR3: CAWSGRAGEQYF; DNA: TGTGCCTGGAGTGGAAGGGCCGGCGAGCAGTACTTC
size: .; V: TRBV9; D: .; J: TRBJ2-1; CDR3: CASSYGTYGVREQFF; DNA: TGTGCCAGCAGCTATGGGACTTATGGGGTACGTGAGCAGTTCTTC
size: .; V: TRBV7-6; D: .; J: TRBJ1-2; CDR3: CASSLGSGYYGYTF; DNA: TGTGCCAGCAGCTTAGGATCCGGGTACTATGGCTACACCTTC
size: many; V: TRBV19; D: .; J: TRBJ2-1; CDR3: CASSIGTDYNEQFF; DNA: TGTGCCAGTAGTATTGGGACGGACTACAATGAGCAGTTCTTC
size: .; V: TRBV19; D: .; J: TRBJ2-2; CDR3: CASSPRRENTGELFF; DNA: TGTGCCAGTAGTCCCCGAAGGGAAAACACCGGGGAGCTGTTTTTT
size: .; V: TRBV5-1; D: TRBD1; J: TRBJ2-5; CDR3: CASSLDGTGVETQYF; DNA: TGCGCCAGCAGCTTGGACGGGACAGGGGTAGAGACCCAGTACTTC
size: .; V: TRBV7-7; D: TRBD2; J: TRBJ2-5; CDR3: CASSPGLGVETQYF; DNA: TGTGCCAGCAGCCCAGGACTAGGGGTAGAGACCCAGTACTTC
size: .; V: TRBV28; D: .; J: TRBJ2-1; CDR3: CASSLPQGQIF; DNA: TGTGCCAGCAGTTTACCACAGGGCCAGATCTTC
size: .; V: TRBV6-6; D: TRBD2; J: TRBJ2-1; CDR3: CASSYSKGRAHEQFF; DNA: TGTGCCAGCAGTTACTCAAAAGGGAGGGCGCATGAGCAGTTCTTC
size: .; V: TRBV11-2; D: TRBD2; J: TRBJ2-5; CDR3: CASRQGGGNLQETQYF; DNA: TGTGCCAGCAGACAAGGCGGGGGAAACCTCCAAGAGACCCAGTACTTC
size: once; V: TRBV5-4; D: .; J: TRBJ2-2; CDR3: CASSPRTSPRTGELFF; DNA: TGTGCCAGCAGCCCTAGGACTTCCCCGAGGACCGGGGAGCTGTTTTTT
size: .; V: TRBV7-3; D: .; J: TRBJ2-7; CDR3: CASSLWGSPGSSYEQYF; DNA: TGTGCCAGCAGCTTATGGGGTAGCCCAGGGTCTTCCTACGAGCAGTACTTC
size: .; V: TRBV10-1; D: TRBD2; J: TRBJ2-2; CDR3: CASAREGNTGELFF; DNA: TGCGCCAGCGCCAGGGAGGGGAACACCGGGGAGCTGTTTTTT
size: .; V: TRBV7-3; D: TRBD2; J: TRBJ2-1; CDR3: CASSLVLAGLYNEQFF; DNA: TGTGCCAGCAGCTTAGTACTAGCGGGACTCTACAATGAGCAGTTCTTC
size: .; V: TRBV2; D: .; J: TRBJ2-2; CDR3: CASSEETTGELFF; DNA: TGTGCCAGCAGTGAAGAGACCACCGGGGAGCTGTTTTTT
size: .; V: TRBV4-2; D: .; J: TRBJ1-3; CDR3: CASSPDTDSGNTIYF; DNA: TGTGCCAGCAGCCCAGACACCGACTCTGGAAACACCATATATTTT
size: .; V: TRBV19; D: TRBD2; J: TRBJ2-1; CDR3: CASSHPGLAASYNEQFF; DNA: TGTGCCAGTAGTCACCCGGGACTAGCGGCATCATACAATGAGCAGTTCTTC
size: .; V: TRBV7-3; D: .; J: TRBJ2-2; CDR3: CASSLGPANTGELFF; DNA: TGTGCCAGCAGCTTAGGGCCAGCGAACACCGGGGAGCTGTTTTTT
size: .; V: TRBV7-3; D: TRBD2; J: TRBJ2-1; CDR3: CASSTGLAGGPVGNEQFF; DNA: TGTGCCAGCAGCACCGGACTAGCGGGAGGGCCGGTAGGCAATGAGCAGTTCTTC
size: .; V: TRBV27; D: .; J: TRBJ1-3; CDR3: CASSLVGGQGNTIYF; DNA: TGTGCCAGCAGTTTAGTCGGGGGGCAAGGAAACACCATATATTTT
size: .; V: TRBV28; D: .; J: TRBJ1-1; CDR3: CASSLSGVNTEAFF; DNA: TGTGCCAGCAGTTTATCTGGAGTAAACACTGAAGCTTTCTTT
size: .; V: TRBV30; D: .; J: TRBJ1-2; CDR3: CAWSPAVTNYGYTF; DNA: TGTGCCTGGTCCCCTGCAGTCACTAACTATGGCTACACCTTC
size: .; V: TRBV7-9; D: .; J: TRBJ1-5; CDR3: CASSLEGVQPQHF; DNA: TGTGCCAGCAGCTTAGAAGGGGTCCAGCCCCAGCATTTT
size: .; V: TRBV10-3; D: .; J: TRBJ2-7; CDR3: CAISEQNYEQYF; DNA: TGTGCCATCAGTGAGCAGAACTACGAGCAGTACTTC
size: .; V: TRBV5-1; D: .; J: TRBJ1-1; CDR3: CASSSASGMNTEAFF; DNA: TGCGCCAGCAGCTCTGCCTCGGGAATGAACACTGAAGCTTTCTTT
size: .; V: TRBV11-3; D: .; J: TRBJ2-1; CDR3: CASSSTQNEQFF; DNA: TGTGCCAGCAGCTCAACCCAGAATGAGCAGTTCTTC
size: .; V: TRBV27; D: .; J: TRBJ1-5; CDR3: CASSLGQGSQPQHF; DNA: TGTGCCAGCAGTTTGGGGCAGGGAAGTCAGCCCCAGCATTTT
size: .; V: TRBV28; D: .; J: TRBJ1-5; CDR3: CASSLSAGTGDQPQHF; DNA: TGTGCCAGCAGTTTATCGGCCGGGACCGGGGATCAGCCCCAGCATTTT
size: few; V: TRBV30; D: .; J: TRBJ2-1; CDR3: CACLRQGGEQFF; DNA: TGTGCCTGTCTTAGACAGGGAGGTGAGCAGTTCTTC
size: .; V: TRBV28; D: TRBD1; J: TRBJ1-1; CDR3: CASSPSQGANTEAFF; DNA: TGTGCCAGCAGTCCAAGCCAGGGGGCGAACACTGAAGCTTTCTTT
size: .; V: TRBV7-3; D: .; J: TRBJ2-1; CDR3: CASSSFAPGTYNEQFF; DNA: TGTGCCAGCAGCTCCTTCGCGCCGGGGACCTACAATGAGCAGTTCTTC